The sequence of this TCR beta chain was determined in a study of blood T cell repertoires in COVID-19. On the study more broadly: Samples representing acute and convalescent COVID-19 were sourced from the United States, Italy and Spain.

Method: immunoSEQ multiplex PCR; TCRdb's copy keeps in-frame clones and lacks some. The sample lists more than 70,000 clones; around nine tenths were seen once. The CDR3 is 16 residues long. CDR1 is MGHDK, CDR2 SYGVNS, per germline. V gave up 2 bases and J gave up 0 bases, with 12 bases separating them. This clone was counted between two and nine times. The sequence derives from a man in his fifties or sixties with active or convalescent COVID-19. Sequences were obtained from peripheral blood. The chain combines TRBV25-1 with TRBJ2-3; possible D gene TRBD1, 7 bases. Here the CDR3 reads CASSEGGGPSTDTQYF. The CDR3 DNA follows: TGTGCCAGCAGTGAAGGAGGGGGCCCCAGCACAGATACGCAGTATTTT.